The subject of this entry is one T cell receptor beta chain. Its antigen is unknown. The data belong to a study of cytomegalovirus exposure and HLA in healthy donors. Broader study findings: A later analysis found most CMV-associated TCR beta chains apparently HLA-restricted. The dataset shows that most TCR sequences were rare, while some public TCRs occurred in many donors.

Germline CDR1 is SGHDT and CDR2 is YYEEEE. V lost 0 bases, J lost 4 bases, and 14 bases lay in between. The CDR3 contains 16 residues. Both 60 Vbeta primers and 13 Jbeta primers went into the PCR. The table came from immunoSEQ multiplex PCR; TCRdb's copy has only in-frame clones and leaves some out. The table records 120,000 to 150,000 clones, about 73% of them present only once. Healthy individuals who donated bone marrow served as the donors. Nominally healthy donors provided the samples, though records likely missed some immune exposures. The TCR comes from a man aged 40-49 years in good health and CMV-seropositive. Sequencing was performed on PBMCs. The gene calls are TRBV5-6 and TRBJ2-1; D gene unclear. In DNA form, the CDR3 reads TGTGCCAGCAGCTTGGATTTTGGCACAGTATACAATGAGCAGTTCTTC. Its protein product is CASSLDFGTVYNEQFF.